These T cell receptor beta chains were read from a single sample in a study of cytomegalovirus exposure and HLA in healthy donors. Method: immunoSEQ multiplex PCR; TCRdb's copy keeps in-frame clones and lacks some. The sample comprises 150,000 to 200,000 clones, 80% of which are singletons, and around 4.3% rests with the top ten. What was sequenced was PBMCs. The receptor set was obtained from a man under 40 in good health and CMV-seronegative. Each CDR3 is given with its conserved first and last residue. Fields, in order: J gene, V gene, CDR3 protein.

TRBJ2-2 | TRBV18 | CASSPVRTGHTGELFF
TRBJ2-7 | TRBV7-6 | CASSSAAGGAEQYF
TRBJ2-1 | TRBV9 | CASSVASGSHNEQFF
TRBJ2-7 | TRBV10-3 | CAISLAGVGYEQYF
TRBJ1-1 | TRBV7-9 | CASSLARGGWTEAFF
TRBJ2-6 | TRBV15 | CATSSLTTGLFGSGANVLTF
TRBJ1-1 | TRBV10-3 | CANGQDHTEAFF
TRBJ2-3 | TRBV28 | CASSPFFGTSGYTDTQYF
TRBJ2-5 | TRBV7-8 | CASSLEYDRRVTQYF
TRBJ1-5 | TRBV28 | CASSPVQGGGYSNQPQHF
TRBJ2-3 | TRBV27 | CASSLEGADTQYF
TRBJ1-6 | TRBV28 | CASVTDGGNSPLHF
TRBJ2-3 | TRBV5-4 | CASSLWRGTDTQYF
TRBJ1-1 | TRBV10-1 | CASYDRRAFF
TRBJ2-1 | TRBV18 | CASSLLIRAASSYNEQFF
TRBJ1-2 | TRBV28 | CASSFRDRDSYGYTF
TRBJ1-1 | TRBV7-8 | CASSLAGGTGGTAFF
TRBJ1-1 | TRBV28 | CASSGTPTEAFF
TRBJ2-5 | TRBV29-1 | CSLGQGGETQYF
TRBJ2-5 | TRBV28 | CASSLGGPTETQYF
TRBJ2-7 | TRBV28 | CASSPLEGESCYEQYF
TRBJ2-3 | TRBV6-5 | CASRDRTRDTQYF
TRBJ1-3 | TRBV13 | CASSSTIGSSGNTIYF
TRBJ2-7 | TRBV5-1 | CASSPTGLAGGLGVSYEQYF
TRBJ2-7 | TRBV2 | CASSEEVMSREQYF
TRBJ1-2 | TRBV7-3 | CASSLTGTETGYGYTF
TRBJ2-1 | TRBV7-9 | CASSLVGAGAPWDEQFF
TRBJ2-7 | TRBV30 | CAWSVRVDYEQYF
TRBJ2-1 | TRBV25-1 | CASSLRGGGDEQFF
TRBJ1-5 | TRBV10-3 | CAISGVSNQPQHF
TRBJ2-1 | TRBV2 | CASSEVSEHEQFF
TRBJ2-5 | TRBV11-3 | CASSLDFEETQYF
TRBJ2-2 | TRBV7-6 | CASSLAGTPITGELFF
TRBJ1-6 | TRBV19 | CASRSGGQGVSPLHF
TRBJ2-3 | TRBV13 | CASSSRLWDTLRDTQYF
TRBJ1-1 | TRBV2 | CASSVGAPGDTEAFF
TRBJ1-1 | TRBV5-4 | CASSWTENTEAFF
TRBJ1-2 | TRBV13 | CASSSGTGGDGYTF
TRBJ2-2 | TRBV7-7 | CASSRDRPNTGELFF
TRBJ2-7 | TRBV4-1 | CASSPLAVGHEQYF